The present TCR beta chain was sequenced within a study of cytomegalovirus exposure and HLA in healthy donors. Study-wide results and limits: Specificity for CMV antigens was confirmed in vitro for a few of the CMV-associated chains. It was reported that the classifier diagnosed cytomegalovirus status with high specificity and sensitivity in both the original and validation cohorts. Subsequent analysis found a tendency for first-cohort TCR clusters to co-occur within the 100 to 150 validation repertoires. Cytomegalovirus association was assigned to approximately 180 TCR beta chains.

Germline V gene data show CDR1 as SGHRS and CDR2 as YFSETQ. CDR3 length equals 17 residues. The V and J ends lost 2 bases and 2 bases, in that order; junction bases with no gene match: 8. In regard to this clone: What it binds is not known.

Libraries were prepared by immunoSEQ multiplex PCR; TCRdb keeps only in-frame clonotypes and omits some of them. The data hold fewer than 150,000 clones, with roughly 86% observed a single time. Sequenced sample: PBMCs. V usage is TRBV5-1 and J usage is TRBJ1-4, with TRBD1 matching 8 bases. The source of this sequence is a man aged 18 to 29 in good health and CMV-seropositive. CDR3 region: CASSFTDRAGTNEKLFF. As DNA, the CDR3 is TGCGCCAGCAGCTTTACGGACAGGGCCGGGACTAATGAAAAACTGTTTTTT.